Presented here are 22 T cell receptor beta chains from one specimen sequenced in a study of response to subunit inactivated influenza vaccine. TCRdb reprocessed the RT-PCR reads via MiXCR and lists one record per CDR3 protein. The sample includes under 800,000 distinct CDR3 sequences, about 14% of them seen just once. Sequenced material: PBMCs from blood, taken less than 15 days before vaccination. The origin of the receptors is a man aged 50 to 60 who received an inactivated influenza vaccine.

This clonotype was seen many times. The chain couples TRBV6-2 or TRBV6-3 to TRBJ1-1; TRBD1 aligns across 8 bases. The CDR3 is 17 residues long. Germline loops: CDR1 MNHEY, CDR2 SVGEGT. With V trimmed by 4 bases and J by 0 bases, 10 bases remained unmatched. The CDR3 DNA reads TGTGCCAGCAGTTTCGGACAGGGTATAAGCGTGAACACTGAAGCTTTCTTT. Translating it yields CASSFGQGISVNTEAFF.

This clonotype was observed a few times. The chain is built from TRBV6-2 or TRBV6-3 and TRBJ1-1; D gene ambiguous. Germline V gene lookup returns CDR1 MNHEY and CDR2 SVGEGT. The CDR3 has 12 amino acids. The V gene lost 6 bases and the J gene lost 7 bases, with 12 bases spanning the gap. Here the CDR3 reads CASSLAGIEAFF. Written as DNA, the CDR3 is TGTGCCAGCAGCCTCGCGGGGATTGAAGCTTTCTTT.

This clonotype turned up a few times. Written as DNA, the CDR3 is TGCGCCAGCAGCCGACTAGAGGGAGGGGAGACCCAGTACTTC. Its translation: CASSRLEGGETQYF. The chain links TRBV4-1 to TRBJ2-5; TRBD2 agrees at 7 bases. Germline V gives CDR1 MGHRA, CDR2 YSYEKL. V lost 4 bases, J lost 5 bases, and 7 bases stayed unmatched. The CDR3 covers 14 residues.

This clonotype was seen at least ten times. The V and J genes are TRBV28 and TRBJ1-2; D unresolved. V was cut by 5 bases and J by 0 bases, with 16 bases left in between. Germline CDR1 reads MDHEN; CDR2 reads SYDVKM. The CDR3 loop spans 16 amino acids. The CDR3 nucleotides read TGTGCCAGCAGTCCCCCCGGACTCGGGACTAACTATGGCTACACCTTC. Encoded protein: CASSPPGLGTNYGYTF.

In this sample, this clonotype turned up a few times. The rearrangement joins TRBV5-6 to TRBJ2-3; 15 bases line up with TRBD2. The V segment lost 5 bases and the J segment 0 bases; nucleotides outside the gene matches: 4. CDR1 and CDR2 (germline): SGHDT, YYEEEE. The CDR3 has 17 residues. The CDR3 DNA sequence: TGTGCCAGCAGGCGGACTAGCGGGGGGGGTAGCACAGATACGCAGTATTTT. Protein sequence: CASRRTSGGGSTDTQYF.

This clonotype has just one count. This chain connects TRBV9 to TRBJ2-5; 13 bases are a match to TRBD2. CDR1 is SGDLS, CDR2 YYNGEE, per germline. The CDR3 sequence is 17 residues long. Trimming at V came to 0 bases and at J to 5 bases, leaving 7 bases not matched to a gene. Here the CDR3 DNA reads TGTGCCAGCAGCGTAGGGGGACTAGCGGGAAAGGCGGAGACCCAGTACTTC. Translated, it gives CASSVGGLAGKAETQYF.

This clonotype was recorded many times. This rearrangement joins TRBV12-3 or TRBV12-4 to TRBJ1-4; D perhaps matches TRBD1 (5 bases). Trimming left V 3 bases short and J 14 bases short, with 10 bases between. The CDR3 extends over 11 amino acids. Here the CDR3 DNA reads TGTGCCAGCAGTTTGGGGCTCGGTCTGTTTTTT. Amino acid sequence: CASSLGLGLFF.

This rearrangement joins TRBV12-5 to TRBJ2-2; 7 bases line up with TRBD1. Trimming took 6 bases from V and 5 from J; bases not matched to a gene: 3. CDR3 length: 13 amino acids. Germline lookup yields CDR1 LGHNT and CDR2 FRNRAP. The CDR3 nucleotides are TGTGCTAGTGGGTTGACAGGGACCGGGGAGCTGTTTTTT. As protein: CASGLTGTGELFF. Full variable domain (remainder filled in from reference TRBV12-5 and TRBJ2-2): DARVTQTPRHKVTEMGQEVTMRCQPILGHNTVFWYRQTMMQGLELLAYFRNRAPLDDSGMPKDRFSAEMPDATLATLKIQPSEPRDSAVYFCASGLTGTGELFFGEGSRLTVL.

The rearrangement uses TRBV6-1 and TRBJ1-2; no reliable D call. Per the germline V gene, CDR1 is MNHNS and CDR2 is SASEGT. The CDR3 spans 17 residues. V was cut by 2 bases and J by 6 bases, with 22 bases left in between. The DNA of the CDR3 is TGTGCCAGCAGTGAAATGTATAACACGCTATCGGTTAATGGCTACACCTTC. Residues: CASSEMYNTLSVNGYTF.

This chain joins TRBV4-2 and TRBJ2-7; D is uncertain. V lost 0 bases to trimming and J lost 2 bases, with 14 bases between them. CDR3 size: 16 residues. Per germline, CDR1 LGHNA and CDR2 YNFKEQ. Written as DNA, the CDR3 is TGTGCCAGCAGCCAAGATGTCCGGGCTACGACCTACGAGCAGTACTTC. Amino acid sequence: CASSQDVRATTYEQYF.

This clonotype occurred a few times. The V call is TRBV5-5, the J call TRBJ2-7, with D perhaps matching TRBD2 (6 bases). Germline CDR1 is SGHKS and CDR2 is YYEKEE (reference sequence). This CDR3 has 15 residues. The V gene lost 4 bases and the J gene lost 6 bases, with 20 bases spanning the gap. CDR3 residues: CASSKEGLWRGEQYF. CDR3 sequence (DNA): TGTGCCAGCAGCAAGGAGGGGCTATGGCGGGGCGAGCAGTACTTC.

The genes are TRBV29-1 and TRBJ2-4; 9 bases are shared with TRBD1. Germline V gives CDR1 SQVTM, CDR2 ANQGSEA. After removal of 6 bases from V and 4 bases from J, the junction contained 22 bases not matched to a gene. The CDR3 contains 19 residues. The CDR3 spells CSVQLVDRGLSSGKNIQYF. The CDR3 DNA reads TGCAGCGTACAGCTGGTGGACAGGGGCCTGTCCAGCGGTAAAAACATTCAGTACTTC.

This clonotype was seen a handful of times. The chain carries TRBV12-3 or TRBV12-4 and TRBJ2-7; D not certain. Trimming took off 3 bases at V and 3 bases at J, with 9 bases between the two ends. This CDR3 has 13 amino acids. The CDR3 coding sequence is TGTGCCAGCAGTTTTGGCGAACACTACGAGCAGTACTTC. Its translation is CASSFGEHYEQYF.

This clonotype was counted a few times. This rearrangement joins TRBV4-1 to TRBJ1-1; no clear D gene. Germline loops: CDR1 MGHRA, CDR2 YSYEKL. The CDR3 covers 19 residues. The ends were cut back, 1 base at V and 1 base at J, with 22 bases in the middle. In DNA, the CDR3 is TGCGCCAGCAGCCAAGCCACGCCGGGCCCCCGGGAGGGGAACACTGAAGCTTTCTTT. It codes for CASSQATPGPREGNTEAFF.

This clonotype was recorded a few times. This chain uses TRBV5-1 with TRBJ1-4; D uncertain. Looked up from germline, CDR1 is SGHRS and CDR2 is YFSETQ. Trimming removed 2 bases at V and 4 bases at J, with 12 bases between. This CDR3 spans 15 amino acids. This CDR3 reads CASSLEGSFNEKLFF. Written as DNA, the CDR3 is TGCGCCAGCAGCTTAGAAGGCAGTTTTAATGAAAAACTGTTTTTT. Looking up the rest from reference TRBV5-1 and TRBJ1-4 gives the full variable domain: KAGVTQTPRYLIKTRGQQVTLSCSPISGHRSVSWYQQTPGQGLQFLFEYFSETQRNKGNFPGRFSGRQFSNSRSEMNVSTLELGDSALYLCASSLEGSFNEKLFFGSGTQLSVL.

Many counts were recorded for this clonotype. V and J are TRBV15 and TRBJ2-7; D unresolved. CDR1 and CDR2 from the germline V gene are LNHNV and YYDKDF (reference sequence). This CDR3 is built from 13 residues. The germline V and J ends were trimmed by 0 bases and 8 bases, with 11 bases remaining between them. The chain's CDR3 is CATSRDHGYKQYF. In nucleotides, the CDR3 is TGTGCCACCAGCAGAGATCATGGGTACAAGCAGTACTTC.

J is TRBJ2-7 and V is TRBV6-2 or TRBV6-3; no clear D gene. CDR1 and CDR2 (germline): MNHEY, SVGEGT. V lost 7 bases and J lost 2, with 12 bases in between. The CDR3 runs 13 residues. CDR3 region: CASTQALPYEQYF. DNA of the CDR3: TGTGCCAGCACCCAGGCGCTGCCCTACGAGCAGTACTTC.

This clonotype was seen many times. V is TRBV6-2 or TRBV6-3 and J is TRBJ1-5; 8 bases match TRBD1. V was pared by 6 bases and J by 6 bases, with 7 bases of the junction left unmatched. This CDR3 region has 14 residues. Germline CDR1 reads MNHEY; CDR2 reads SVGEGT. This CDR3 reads CASRGQGRTQPQHF. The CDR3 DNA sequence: TGTGCCAGCAGAGGACAGGGTCGGACTCAGCCCCAGCATTTT.

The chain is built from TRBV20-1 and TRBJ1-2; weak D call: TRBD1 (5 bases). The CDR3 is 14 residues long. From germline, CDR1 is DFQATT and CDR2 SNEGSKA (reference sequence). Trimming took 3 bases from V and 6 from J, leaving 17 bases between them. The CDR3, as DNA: TGCAGTGCTAGTTCAATGGGACCAGGTGATGGCTACACCTTC. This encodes CSASSMGPGDGYTF.

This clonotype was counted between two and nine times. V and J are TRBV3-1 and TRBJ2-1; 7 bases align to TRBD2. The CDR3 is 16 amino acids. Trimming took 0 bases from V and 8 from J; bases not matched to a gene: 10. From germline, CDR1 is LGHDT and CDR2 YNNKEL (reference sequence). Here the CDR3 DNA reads TGTGCCAGCAGCCAAGATGAGGCGGGAGTTGGGGATGAGCAGTTCTTC. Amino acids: CASSQDEAGVGDEQFF.

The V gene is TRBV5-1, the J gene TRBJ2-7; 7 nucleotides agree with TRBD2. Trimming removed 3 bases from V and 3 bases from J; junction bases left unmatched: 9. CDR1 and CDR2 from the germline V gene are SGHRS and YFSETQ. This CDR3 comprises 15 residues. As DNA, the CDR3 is TGCGCCAGCAGCTCCTCCATGGGGGGGTACTACGAGCAGTACTTC. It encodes CASSSSMGGYYEQYF.

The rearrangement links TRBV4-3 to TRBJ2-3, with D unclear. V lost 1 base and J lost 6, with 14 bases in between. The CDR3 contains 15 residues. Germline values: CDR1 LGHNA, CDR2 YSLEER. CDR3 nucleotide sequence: TGCGCCAGCAGCCAAGGAGGTGGATGGTTGGATACGCAGTATTTT. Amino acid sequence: CASSQGGGWLDTQYF.